The present T cell receptor beta chain was sequenced within a study of T-cell memory formation after mild COVID-19. Points from the study as a whole: Second-wave clones with a day 37 peak had unconfirmed SARS-CoV-2 specificity.

The V end lost 6 bases, the J end lost 2 bases, and 11 bases lay between the germline ends. The CDR3 extends over 13 amino acids. CDR1 is DFQATT, CDR2 SNEGSKA, per germline (reference sequence). Each CDR3 protein gets one entry after TCRdb re-called the 5' RACE reads with MiXCR. The sample carries roughly 110,000 distinct CDR3 sequences, under 15% recorded once. Worth noting for this clonotype: Its antigen remains unidentified.

The chain has TRBV20-1 and TRBJ1-3; D may be TRBD1 (5 bases). Sequencing was carried out using PBMCs or a T cell subset sorted from them (not recorded which). This clonotype was obtained from a man aged 18 to 30 who had mild COVID-19 (a few samples of this study predate the infection). Cell type and time point are not known. For the CDR3, the DNA is TGCAGTGCCCAGGGCGTAACTGGAAACACCATATATTTT. It specifies CSAQGVTGNTIYF.